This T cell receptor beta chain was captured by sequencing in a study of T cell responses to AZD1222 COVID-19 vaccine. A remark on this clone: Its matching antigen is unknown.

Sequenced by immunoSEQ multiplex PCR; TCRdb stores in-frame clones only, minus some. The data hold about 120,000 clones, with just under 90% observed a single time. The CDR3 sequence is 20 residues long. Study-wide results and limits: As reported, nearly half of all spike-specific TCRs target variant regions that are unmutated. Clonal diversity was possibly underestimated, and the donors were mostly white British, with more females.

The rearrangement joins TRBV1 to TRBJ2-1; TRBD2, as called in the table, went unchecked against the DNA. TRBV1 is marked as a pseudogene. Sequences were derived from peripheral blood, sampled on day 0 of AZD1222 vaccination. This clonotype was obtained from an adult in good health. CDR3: CTSSQDLGLAGENSYNEQFF. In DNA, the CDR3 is TGCACCAGCAGCCAAGATCTAGGACTAGCGGGAGAGAACTCCTACAATGAGCAGTTCTTC.